The sequence of this TCR beta chain was determined in a study of cytomegalovirus exposure and HLA in healthy donors (dated by TCRdb to 2015 to 2018). In terms of the full investigation: In an earlier analysis of several hundred of the donors, about 270 Gb of sequence data and 90 million to 130 million unique TCR beta sequences from about 179 million T cells were reported. An earlier analysis of 587 of the donors applied high-throughput TCR beta sequencing to assess whether each TCR beta V gene segment acted as functional or pseudogenic. The study aimed to test whether cataloging public T cell receptors could reveal signatures of past pathogen exposure. About 330 gigabases of sequencing data and tens of millions of unique TCR sequences made up an early release that covered several hundred HLA-typed donors. Besides the first cohort of 666 subjects, a separate validation cohort made up of around 120 different subjects was used. Donor age, sex, ethnicity and CMV serostatus were compiled together with the repertoire data. Class I and class II HLA loci were covered by the typing at four-digit resolution. A later analysis re-examined previously published TCR beta repertoires from 600 to 700 donors and added high-resolution HLA genotyping to investigate patterns of TCR occurrence. Genome-wide SNP genotypes for about three fifths of the roughly 700 donors were used in a later genetic analysis, which treated that subset as a discovery cohort. Because of strong linkage in the cohort, roughly five DR-DQ haplotypes were treated as single units for association and clustering. Of the 350 to 450 genotyped donors, less than 85% were placed in the genetic ancestry cluster associated with self-reported Caucasian donors. The study used immunosequencing to profile the T cell repertoires of 600 to 850 subjects and linked those repertoires to cytomegalovirus serostatus. Typing coverage varied by locus: roughly 629-630 donors for A, B, C, DRB1 and DQB1; approximately 520 for DQA1; nearly 610 for DPA1; some 470 for DPB1. To predict cytomegalovirus infection status, the study brought together high-throughput TCR immunosequencing, statistical association of individual TCRs with disease status, and machine learning. Rather than using new phenotypic data, the later analysis identified candidate immune exposures from TCR beta sequences and from how often those sequences occurred across donors. Every repertoire in the discovery cohort had been generated on one and the same sequencing platform. On average, roughly 240,000 unique TCR beta nucleotide sequences were sequenced per donor among 300 to 500 genotyped donors of the cohort, with roughly 18% of those sequences being non-productive. The paper as a whole reports these results and caveats: The only immune exposure information available for the cohort was CMV serostatus. In a later analysis, several top co-occurrence clusters were reported to appear linked to parvovirus B19, influenza, CMV and Epstein-Barr virus. According to a later analysis, most CMV-associated TCR beta chains appeared to be HLA-restricted, and the HLA associations seemed to be driven largely by CMV exposure. A total of about 150 TCR beta chains were listed by the study as associated with cytomegalovirus. Linkage disequilibrium might explain the correlated functional status among segregating V segments, but an unknown experimental factor could not be excluded. A further reported finding was that TCR beta sequences accurately predicted the HLA-A and HLA-B alleles for most subjects in the first cohort. In both the original and validation cohorts, the classifier was reported to diagnose cytomegalovirus status with high specificity and sensitivity. Across donors, most TCR sequences were observed very rarely, whereas some public TCRs were present in many individuals. A later analysis found that TCR association rates varied across HLA loci, with DRB1 alleles showing the most associated TCRs and HLA-C alleles the fewest. A cluster of highly shared sequence variants was judged likely to represent a technical artifact of the sequencing pipeline. An earlier analysis of several hundred of the donors showed that most TCR beta V segments appeared in productive rearrangements either about 90% or about 30% of the time, which broadly matched IMGT annotations. Compared with equally common non-associated chains, HLA-associated TCR beta chains in a later analysis were more clonally expanded and had lower generation probabilities. In vitro tests confirmed that three of the cytomegalovirus-associated TCR beta chains recognize cytomegalovirus antigens. Specific HLA alleles were associated with 16,951 TCR beta sequences at a false discovery rate of 0.05 in a later analysis. Strong co-occurrence of HLA alleles, especially DR and DQ, made assigning TCR associations to individual alleles difficult. This cohort had only TCR beta chains sequenced, and the lack of alpha or paired-chain data limited which features could be detected. Sequencing depth was assumed to be roughly uniform across donors in the presence/absence analyses, though that assumption may not hold. V-gene and J-gene trimming of TCR beta chains was associated with a missense DCLRE1C variant in a later genetic analysis, and the association was replicated in an independent cohort. In a later genetic analysis, fewer N-insertions in productive TCRs were reported among donors in an Asian-associated ancestry cluster than the approximately 630-donor mean. Some IMGT-functional V segments, including TRBV6-2 and TRBV6-3, could not be told apart with the 87-base-pair reads, so those segments were excluded. Because HLA typing was missing for some donors at each locus, association tests included only the typed subset. Because counts were too low, about 18 rarely observed V segments, including chromosome 9 orphons, were excluded from the earlier analysis of 587 of the donors. The authors suggested that the approach could potentially be generalized to other disease states and immunological phenotypes.

In regard to this clone: Its antigen is not yet known. Nothing much larger sits one base from this clone, and base qualities are not available.

The cohort comprised fewer than 750 healthy bone marrow donors. At the time of sampling, every cohort member was nominally healthy, though immune exposures that went unrecorded were likely present. The donor was CMV seropositive and belonged to the group of 270 or so seropositive cohort members. Every donor gave a peripheral blood sample, and the peripheral blood mononuclear cells from that sample were used for TCR beta sequencing. Genomic DNA was extracted from the blood cell samples with the Qiagen DNeasy Blood Extraction Kit. Libraries were built with the immunoSEQ multiplex PCR assay. For the multiplex PCR, a mixture combining 60 forward primers for TCR Vbeta segments and 13 reverse primers for TCR Jbeta segments was used. The CDR3 region of rearranged TCR beta genes was amplified from genomic DNA by a multiplex PCR assay. The Illumina HiSeq System was used to sequence the amplified TCR beta libraries as 87-base-pair reads. Per the source publication's procedure: In a later analysis, tens of millions of unique TCR beta chains were counted across the 650 to 750 repertoires, and approximately 11 million of these chains were shared by at least two donors. Raw reads were error-corrected and collapsed into unique sequences with a nearest-neighbor algorithm that merged closely related sequences to remove PCR and sequencing errors. To assign V, D and J gene segments, CDR3 sequences were aligned to IMGT reference sequences. For a sequence to be retained, a match of at least six nucleotides was required to both a V gene segment and a J gene segment. Rearrangements were called productive when the CDR3 lacked stop codons and stayed in frame with V and J; all others were non-productive. CDR3 was defined according to IMGT convention as the region running from the second conserved V-encoded cysteine to the conserved J-encoded phenylalanine. Sequences without an unambiguous match to a single V gene segment were excluded from the earlier analysis of about 640 of the donors. In an earlier analysis of about 590 of the donors, a V segment was called functional when productive rearrangements were above 56.7%, and segregating when the standard deviation between donors exceeded 5%. A statistical classification framework was built for diagnosing cytomegalovirus status from the catalog of TCR beta chain sequences. In a later analysis, TCR nucleotide sequences were compared against IMGT/GENE-DB human TR gene sequences so that V and J genes could be assigned. A later analysis assigned CDR3 sequences and most-parsimonious VDJ recombination scenarios with the TCRdist pipeline. A later analysis defined each TCR beta chain by its CDR3 amino acid sequence plus V-gene family, and excluded reads lacking a unique V-gene family. In a later analysis, 500 to 700 highly shared, low-generation-probability nucleotide sequences were removed to address suspected cross-contamination and a sequencing artifact. A later analysis calculated a clonal expansion index for each public chain from normalized within-repertoire ranks of inferred template counts. Generation probabilities in a later analysis came from a VDJ recombination model fitted to out-of-frame rearrangements, and those results were checked against IGoR. In a later analysis, TCR-TCR, TCR-HLA and TCR-CMV co-occurrence was scored with hypergeometric tests, and a repertoire-size bias correction was applied to TCR pairs. In a later analysis, false discovery rates were estimated by permuting HLA or CMV assignments 20 times. In a later analysis, co-occurring TCRs were grouped with DBSCAN, and TCRdist sequence similarity was added when clustering was performed within HLA-allele-positive subsets. Repertoires with fewer than 30,000 or more than 120,000 public chains, plus five repertoires with anomalous nucleotide sharing, were excluded from co-occurrence clustering. TCRdb retrieved this table from immuneACCESS and kept in-frame rearrangements only. Not all clones are present; in checked studies, unresolved V genes account for under half, and no reason is known for the remainder. The D gene and trimming were derived from the DNA, and the V and J assignments and clone size from that table. The sample data list tens of thousands of clones, and 84% of these were observed just once. The ten largest make up 5.6% of the sample.

CDR1 MNHEY and CDR2 SMNVEV were looked up in the germline V gene (reference sequence). The junction shows trimming of 5 bases on V and 4 bases on J, plus 10 bases between the germline ends. From the cysteine up to the phenylalanine, the CDR3 has a length of 13 residues. The retained sequence is limited to the CDR3, 39 bases, with the frame set at the first base. The rearranged segments are TRBV27 and TRBJ2-3; the best D guess is TRBD1, with 5 bases matching. This receptor was identified in a woman under 30 in good health and CMV-seropositive. The sequenced sample consisted of PBMCs. The CDR3 loop reads CASSNRQSDTQYF. The sequenced DNA is TGTGCCAGCAGTAACCGACAGTCAGATACGCAGTATTTT.